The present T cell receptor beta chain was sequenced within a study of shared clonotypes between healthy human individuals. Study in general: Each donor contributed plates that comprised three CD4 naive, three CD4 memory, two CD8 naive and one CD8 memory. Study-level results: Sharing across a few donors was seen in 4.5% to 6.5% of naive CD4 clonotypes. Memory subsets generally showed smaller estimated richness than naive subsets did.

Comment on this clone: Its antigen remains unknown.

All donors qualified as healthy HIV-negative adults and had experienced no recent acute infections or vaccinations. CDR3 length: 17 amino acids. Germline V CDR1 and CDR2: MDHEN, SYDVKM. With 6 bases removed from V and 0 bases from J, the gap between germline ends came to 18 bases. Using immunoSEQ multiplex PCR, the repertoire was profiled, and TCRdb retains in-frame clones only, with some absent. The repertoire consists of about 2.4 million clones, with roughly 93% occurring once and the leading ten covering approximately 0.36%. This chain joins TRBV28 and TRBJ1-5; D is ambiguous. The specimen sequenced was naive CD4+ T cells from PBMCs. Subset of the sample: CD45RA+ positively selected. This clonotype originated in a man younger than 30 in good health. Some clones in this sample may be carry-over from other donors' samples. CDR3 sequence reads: CASSPSGIVNSNQPQHF. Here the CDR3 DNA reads TGTGCCAGCAGCCCCTCCGGGATAGTCAATAGCAATCAGCCCCAGCATTTT.